This TCR beta chain was retrieved from a study of CD8 T cells in ankylosing spondylitis. Whole-study findings and limits: Disease-linked clones bore a CD8+ phenotype and were relatively rare in peripheral blood. A number of the motif variants had already been described in reactive arthritis synovial fluid and blood. Seemingly distinctive of ankylosing spondylitis blood was a TCR beta motif formed by eight highly homologous variants. Significant enrichment of disease-linked clones was reported in matched ankylosing spondylitis synovial fluid.

Per germline, CDR1 SGHTA and CDR2 FQGNSA. The CDR3 sequence is 17 residues long. The trim removed 5 bases at V and 2 bases at J, leaving 7 bases unmatched. Libraries for TCR beta were made by quantitative 5'-RACE with molecular barcodes. TCRdb called the 5' RACE reads again in MiXCR, with one record for every CDR3 protein. The sample holds about 220,000 distinct CDR3 sequences, around 20% seen once. Remarks on this clonotype: Its antigen is undetermined.

The chain recombines TRBV7-2 with TRBJ2-1, with TRBD2 matching over 12 bases. The sequenced sample consisted of blood, either unsorted or a sorted T cell fraction (not recorded which). This TCR was sampled from a male donor with ankylosing spondylitis. The CDR3, as DNA: TGTGCCAGCAGCCGTGGACTAGCGGGAACGGCCTACAATGAGCAGTTCTTC. Residues: CASSRGLAGTAYNEQFF.